Listed below are T cell receptor beta chains from one sample, sequenced in a study of shared clonotypes between healthy human individuals. Produced via immunoSEQ multiplex PCR; TCRdb's table is partial and in-frame only. Of more than 2 million clones in the sample, 85% to 95% were seen once. The sequenced sample was naive CD8+ T cells sorted from blood. The receptors shown here come from a man between 18 and 35 years old in good health. CDR3s include the opening cysteine and the closing phenylalanine or tryptophan. A D gene is named only where the DNA matches it firmly. For some rows the clone size is stated as once, few or many, or as a class when expanded; others skip it.

>.|.|TRBJ1-5|TRBV4-1
CASSQVWADNQPQHF
TGCGCCAGCAGCCAAGTTTGGGCAGACAATCAGCCCCAGCATTTT
>TRBD2|.|TRBJ2-1|TRBV9
CASSAGSGAGNEQFF
TGTGCCAGCAGCGCGGGGAGCGGGGCAGGGAATGAGCAGTTCTTC
>TRBD1|.|TRBJ2-5|TRBV7-9
CASSYRTGHTQETQYF
TGTGCCAGCAGCTACCGGACAGGGCACACACAAGAGACCCAGTACTTC
>.|.|TRBJ2-7|TRBV7-3
CASSHIYGEQYF
TGTGCCAGCAGCCACATCTACGGCGAGCAGTACTTC
>.|.|TRBJ2-1|TRBV7-2
CASSSLGGPNEQFF
TGTGCCAGCAGCTCCCTGGGGGGCCCGAATGAGCAGTTCTTC
>.|.|TRBJ1-2|TRBV19
CASRLGTNYGYTF
TGTGCCAGCAGATTGGGCACTAACTATGGCTACACCTTC
>.|.|TRBJ1-1|TRBV4-3
CASSQVLGRTEAFF
TGCGCCAGCAGCCAAGTTCTGGGGAGGACTGAAGCTTTCTTT
>.|.|TRBJ1-3|TRBV4-1
CASSQADSSGNTIYF
TGCGCCAGCAGCCAAGCGGACAGCTCTGGAAACACCATATATTTT
>.|.|TRBJ1-5|TRBV15
CATRGENQPQHF
TGTGCCACCAGGGGGGAAAATCAGCCCCAGCATTTT
>.|.|TRBJ1-1|TRBV10-2
CASSEQRENTEAFF
TGCGCCAGCAGTGAGCAGCGTGAGAACACTGAAGCTTTCTTT
>.|.|TRBJ2-5|TRBV29-1
CSVEGAEETQYF
TGCAGCGTTGAAGGCGCTGAAGAGACCCAGTACTTC
>TRBD1|.|TRBJ2-2|TRBV2
CASSPDRGLNTGELFF
TGTGCCAGCAGTCCGGACAGGGGGCTGAACACCGGGGAGCTGTTTTTT
>.|.|TRBJ1-3|TRBV5-1
CASSSTGAPVAGNTIYF
TGCGCCAGCAGCTCCACCGGGGCCCCCGTAGCTGGAAACACCATATATTTT
>.|.|TRBJ1-1|TRBV4-1
CASSQGPPKSSFYTEAFF
TGCGCCAGCAGCCAGGGCCCCCCGAAGTCGTCTTTCTACACTGAAGCTTTCTTT
>.|.|TRBJ2-7|TRBV4-3
CASSQDPGMGPYEQYF
TGCGCCAGCAGCCAAGATCCGGGGATGGGCCCCTACGAGCAGTACTTC
>.|.|TRBJ1-6|TRBV6-5
CASSYSAEGGGSPLHF
TGTGCCAGCAGTTACTCGGCCGAAGGTGGAGGTTCACCCCTCCACTTT
>.|.|TRBJ1-2|TRBV23-1
CASRLSKGTNYGYTF
TGCGCCAGCCGACTCAGTAAGGGCACTAACTATGGCTACACCTTC
>TRBD2|.|TRBJ2-1|TRBV7-9
CASSSPSGDYNEQFF
TGTGCCAGCAGCTCGCCTAGCGGAGACTACAATGAGCAGTTCTTC
>.|.|TRBJ1-6|TRBV7-9
CASRIDSYDSPLHF
TGTGCCAGCAGGATAGACAGTTATGATTCACCCCTCCACTTT
>TRBD1|.|TRBJ2-1|TRBV30
CAWSLGQGYNEQFF
TGTGCCTGGAGTTTGGGACAGGGCTACAATGAGCAGTTCTTC
>.|.|TRBJ1-1|TRBV19
CASREGLEVGFEAFF
TGTGCCAGTAGAGAGGGACTCGAGGTGGGCTTTGAAGCTTTCTTT
>.|.|TRBJ2-7|TRBV4-1
CASSQDIPRKDEQYF
TGCGCCAGCAGCCAAGATATTCCACGCAAGGATGAGCAGTACTTC
>.|.|TRBJ2-1|TRBV29-1
CSVEKAGLSGPYNEQFF
TGCAGCGTTGAGAAGGCAGGGTTAAGCGGGCCGTACAATGAGCAGTTCTTC
>.|once|TRBJ2-1|TRBV4-1
CASSQGPGLSNEQFF
TGCGCCAGCAGCCAAGGTCCAGGGTTGAGCAATGAGCAGTTCTTC
>.|.|TRBJ2-7|TRBV6-1
CASSELASSSYEQYF
TGTGCCAGCAGTGAACTAGCGTCGAGCTCCTACGAGCAGTACTTC
>.|once|TRBJ1-1|TRBV4-1
CASSPGDREAFF
TGCGCCAGCAGCCCTGGCGACAGGGAAGCTTTCTTT
>.|.|TRBJ2-7|TRBV29-1
CSVEGGNEQYF
TGCAGCGTTGAAGGGGGTAACGAGCAGTACTTC
>.|.|TRBJ1-2|TRBV7-9
CASSHSAGAEGNYGYTF
TGTGCCAGCAGCCACTCCGCAGGGGCCGAGGGGAACTATGGCTACACCTTC
>TRBD1|.|TRBJ2-7|TRBV6-1
CASILGTGAQYF
TGTGCCAGCATTCTCGGGACAGGGGCCCAGTACTTC
>.|.|TRBJ2-7|TRBV27
CASSFGSGPVSEQYF
TGTGCCAGCAGTTTCGGTTCCGGGCCCGTTTCCGAGCAGTACTTC
>TRBD2|.|TRBJ2-7|TRBV2
CASSETRDYSHEQYF
TGTGCCAGCAGTGAAACCCGGGACTACAGCCACGAGCAGTACTTC
>.|.|TRBJ2-5|TRBV5-1
CASSPAPAQHAWETQYF
TGCGCCAGCAGCCCCGCCCCCGCGCAGCATGCCTGGGAGACCCAGTACTTC
>.|.|TRBJ1-1|TRBV13
CASEWIQGLNTEAFF
TGTGCCAGCGAATGGATACAGGGTTTGAACACTGAAGCTTTCTTT
>TRBD1|.|TRBJ1-2|TRBV19
CASIGGQGDYGYTF
TGTGCCAGTATAGGGGGCCAGGGTGACTATGGCTACACCTTC
>TRBD1|.|TRBJ1-2|TRBV19
CATTLGGQGIDGYTF
TGTGCCACTACACTCGGTGGACAGGGGATTGATGGCTACACCTTC
>.|.|TRBJ1-1|TRBV4-1
CASSQDQSLPNTEAFF
TGCGCCAGCAGCCAAGATCAGAGCCTGCCGAACACTGAAGCTTTCTTT
>.|.|TRBJ2-2|TRBV5-4
CASSFLRETNTGELFF
TGTGCCAGCAGCTTCCTCAGGGAAACGAACACCGGGGAGCTGTTTTTT
>.|.|TRBJ2-1|TRBV29-1
CSVEDMEGRFYNEQFF
TGCAGCGTTGAAGATATGGAGGGCCGGTTTTACAATGAGCAGTTCTTC
>.|.|TRBJ2-2|TRBV2
CASGGQDANTGELFF
TGTGCCAGCGGGGGGCAGGACGCGAACACCGGGGAGCTGTTTTTT
>TRBD1|.|TRBJ2-2|TRBV10-2
CASSAGTEITGELFF
TGCGCCAGCAGTGCAGGGACAGAGATCACCGGGGAGCTGTTTTTT
>.|.|TRBJ2-3|TRBV5-1
CASSSESTDTQYF
TGCGCCAGCAGCTCCGAAAGCACAGATACGCAGTATTTT
>.|.|TRBJ2-7|TRBV19
CASSLGTSNSYEQYF
TGTGCCAGTAGTCTTGGGACTTCGAACTCCTACGAGCAGTACTTC